This section outlines one T cell receptor beta chain sequence together with its context. The antigen is not known. The data were produced by immunoSEQ multiplex PCR, yet TCRdb's version contains in-frame clones alone and is incomplete. The sample includes over 200,000 clones, around 90% seen only once; the top ten take about 3%. V shed 1 base and J shed 1 base, with 12 bases lying between them. The germline V gene has CDR1 SQVTM and CDR2 ANQGSEA. The CDR3 totals 15 residues. This entry comes from a study of cytomegalovirus exposure and HLA in healthy donors. Study-wide points: The study listed approximately 160 cytomegalovirus-associated TCR beta chains. It was found in a later analysis that first-cohort TCR clusters tended to co-occur in the 130 or so validation repertoires. Confirmation in vitro established that three CMV-associated chains were specific for CMV antigens.

V is TRBV29-1 and J is TRBJ2-3; D possibly corresponds to TRBD2 (5 bases). This clonotype originated in a woman under 30 in good health and CMV-seronegative. What was sequenced was PBMCs. The CDR3 here is CSVEGRRARTDTQYF. The CDR3 coding sequence is TGCAGCGTTGAAGGTCGGCGGGCCCGCACAGATACGCAGTATTTT.